What follows are 20 T cell receptor beta chains derived from one specimen sequenced in a study of shared clonotypes between healthy human individuals. Libraries were prepared by immunoSEQ multiplex PCR; TCRdb keeps only in-frame clonotypes and omits some of them. Of 2 million to 2.5 million clones in the sample, 93% were seen once. Sequencing used naive CD4+ T cells from PBMCs. This sample's subset: CD45RA+ positively selected. The receptors were gathered from a man younger than 35 in good health. Some clones in this sample may be carry-over from other donors' samples.

This chain links TRBV9 with TRBJ1-2, with a possible D match to TRBD1 (5 bases). The germline V gene encodes CDR1 SGDLS and CDR2 YYNGEE. CDR3 size: 18 residues. Trimming took 0 bases from V and 1 from J, leaving 19 bases between them. The CDR3, as DNA: TGTGCCAGCAGCGTAGCTACAGGTCATTCCCCCCTTAACTATGGCTACACCTTC. This translates into CASSVATGHSPLNYGYTF.

Turning to this clone: Given the absence of the conserved phenylalanine or tryptophan at the CDR3 end, a read error is likely. The DNA is left out, because the CDR3 cannot be placed on it with certainty; the CDR3 is given as TCRdb lists it. V is TRBV19 and J is TRBJ1-5; the D segment call TRBD1 is taken from the table without a DNA check. The CDR3 adds up to 13 amino acids, both ends counted. Germline V gene lookup returns CDR1 LNHDA and CDR2 SQIVND (reference sequence). This CDR3 reads CASSAPGQEYGSY.

CDR3 nucleotide sequence: TGTGCCAGCGGAGCAGGGGATGCAACTAATGAAAAACTGTTTTTT. It is translated as CASGAGDATNEKLFF. V is TRBV27 and J is TRBJ1-4; D might be TRBD1 (6 bases). CDR1 is MNHEY, CDR2 SMNVEV, per germline (reference sequence). The CDR3 contains 15 residues. V dropped 8 bases and J dropped 0 bases, with 13 bases sitting between them. The complete variable domain, with remaining parts taken from reference TRBV27 and TRBJ1-4, reads EAQVTQNPRYLITVTGKKLTVTCSQNMNHEYMSWYRQDPGLGLRQIYYSMNVEVTDKGDVPEGYKVSRKEKRNFPLILESPSPNQTSLYFCASGAGDATNEKLFFGSGTQLSVL.

The V call is TRBV10-3, the J call TRBJ2-7, with D perhaps TRBD2 (5 bases). The germline V gene has CDR1 ENHRY and CDR2 SYGVKD. This CDR3 is built from 15 residues. V lost 4 bases and J 0 bases, leaving 13 bases between the germline ends. The CDR3 DNA follows: TGTGCCATCAGTGTGAGGGTAGGACTCTCCTACGAGCAGTACTTC. Translation: CAISVRVGLSYEQYF.

The chain combines TRBV5-1 with TRBJ1-4; tentatively, D is TRBD1 (6 bases). Germline V gives CDR1 SGHRS, CDR2 YFSETQ. The V gene lost 4 bases and the J gene lost 7 bases, with 17 bases spanning the gap. The CDR3 is 15 residues long. Written as DNA, the CDR3 is TGCGCCAGCAGCCTGGGTGGGGGCCAGGTTGAAAAACTGTTTTTT. Amino acid sequence: CASSLGGGQVEKLFF.

This sequence joins TRBV6-5 and TRBJ2-1; 10 bases map to TRBD2. This CDR3 has 13 amino acids. V lost 6 bases and J lost 6; bases outside the gene matches: 2. From germline, CDR1 is MNHEY and CDR2 SVGAGI. CDR3 region: CASSGLAVNEQFF. The DNA for the CDR3 is TGTGCCAGCAGCGGACTAGCGGTCAATGAGCAGTTCTTC.

The CDR3 loop is CASSSPGPEGYTF. DNA of the CDR3: TGTGCCAGCAGCTCCCCGGGGCCCGAGGGCTACACCTTC. The V call is TRBV7-9, the J call TRBJ1-2; weak D call: TRBD1 (5 bases). This CDR3 is built from 13 residues. V was clipped by 4 bases and J by 8 bases, with 14 bases between them. Germline CDR1 and CDR2: SEHNR and FQNEAQ (reference sequence).

The chain joins TRBV7-7 to TRBJ2-2; D is undetermined. V lost 5 bases and J 1 base, leaving 11 bases between the germline ends. CDR1 SSHAT and CDR2 FNYEAQ come from the germline V gene (reference sequence). The CDR3 totals 15 residues. CDR3 sequence (DNA): TGTGCCAGCAGCCCTGTCGGGCTGAACACCGGGGAGCTGTTTTTT. Amino acid sequence: CASSPVGLNTGELFF.

This clone was found once. The CDR3, as DNA: TGCGCCAGCAGTCCTAGCGGGACAGGGAACGAGCAGTACTTC. This gives the protein CASSPSGTGNEQYF. This rearrangement joins TRBV5-1 to TRBJ2-7; D tentatively reads TRBD1 or TRBD2 (9 bases each). Germline V CDR1 and CDR2: SGHRS, YFSETQ. The CDR3 has 14 amino acids. Between the trimmed V and J ends, which lost 5 bases and 5 bases, there was a span of 17 bases.

The chain carries TRBV10-2 and TRBJ2-7; D call uncertain. V was shortened by 5 bases and J by 3 bases, with 8 bases between the two germline ends. Looked up from germline, CDR1 is WSHSY and CDR2 is SAAADI. The CDR3 length is 12 residues. CDR3 nucleotides: TGCGCCAGCAGTCGACCCCTCTACGAGCAGTACTTC. Protein product: CASSRPLYEQYF.

Notes on this clone: Other DNA sequences from this sample encode an identical CDR3 as well. The J gene is TRBJ2-7, the V gene TRBV7-9, with TRBD1 as a possible D gene (5 bases). Trimming took off 3 bases at V and 7 bases at J, with 7 bases between the two ends. This CDR3 contains 11 residues. The germline CDR1 and CDR2 sequences are SEHNR and FQNEAQ (reference sequence). CDR3 DNA sequence: TGTGCCAGCAGCTTGCAGGGAGAGCAGTACTTC. Protein sequence: CASSLQGEQYF.

The count of this clone is one. The CDR3 DNA reads as TGTGCCAGCACCCGGGCTGGGGCCAACGTCCTGACTTTC. This translates into CASTRAGANVLTF. The V call is TRBV2, the J call TRBJ2-6; unclear D gene. The CDR3 length is 13 residues. V shed 7 bases and J shed 2 bases, with 6 bases lying between them. In germline, CDR1 is SNHLY, CDR2 FYNNEI.

V gene TRBV2 combines with J gene TRBJ2-3; D is unclear. The CDR3 has 13 residues. Trimming took 5 bases from V and 8 from J, leaving 14 bases between them. CDR1 and CDR2 (germline): SNHLY, FYNNEI. The CDR3 coding sequence is TGTGCCAGCAGTAAACCCCGAGAGGCTACGCAGTATTTT. It is translated as CASSKPREATQYF.

The rearrangement uses TRBV9 and TRBJ2-3, with 7 bases matching TRBD2. Germline trimming cut 4 bases from V and 0 bases from J; bases unmatched to any gene: 17. The CDR3 sequence is 19 residues long. The germline CDR1 and CDR2 sequences are SGDLS and YYNGEE. CDR3 residues: CASSQYRAGTTFSTDTQYF. The CDR3 DNA reads as TGTGCCAGCAGCCAATACCGAGCGGGAACGACCTTTAGCACAGATACGCAGTATTTT.

This clone was recorded only once. This sequence joins TRBV5-1 and TRBJ1-1; possible D gene TRBD1, 6 bases. Trimming left V 2 bases short and J 2 bases short, with 16 bases between. Germline lookup yields CDR1 SGHRS and CDR2 YFSETQ. The CDR3 totals 16 residues. Here the CDR3 reads CASSFKLRDTNTEAFF. CDR3 sequence (DNA): TGCGCCAGCAGCTTCAAACTCCGGGACACAAACACTGAAGCTTTCTTT.

V gene TRBV14 combines with J gene TRBJ1-2, with D perhaps TRBD1 (5 bases). CDR3 size: 15 residues. Trimming removed 4 bases at V and 8 bases at J, with 20 bases between. The V gene's germline CDR1 is SGHDN and CDR2 FVKESK. CDR3 in DNA: TGTGCCAGCAGCCCGAATTTGGGGCAGATGGAGGGCTACACCTTC. Translated, it gives CASSPNLGQMEGYTF.

The rearrangement joins TRBV15 to TRBJ1-1, with D possibly matching TRBD1 (5 bases). V shed 1 base and J shed 4 bases, with 13 bases lying between them. This CDR3 has 15 residues. Germline V CDR1 and CDR2: LNHNV, YYDKDF (reference sequence). The CDR3 DNA reads as TGTGCCACCAGCAGAGCGGGGGTCCGGGCCACTGAAGCTTTCTTT. Protein product: CATSRAGVRATEAFF.

The V and J genes are TRBV9 and TRBJ2-1; 7 positions agree with TRBD2. This CDR3 comprises 13 residues. Losses at the gene ends were 1 base for V and 8 bases for J; bases not matched to a gene: 3. From germline, CDR1 is SGDLS and CDR2 YYNGEE. The CDR3, as DNA: TGTGCCAGCAGCGTATCCGGGAGGCATGAGCAGTTCTTC. This encodes CASSVSGRHEQFF.

The CDR3 sequence is CASSHLGQTYEQYF. The CDR3 DNA reads as TGTGCCAGCAGCCACCTGGGGCAGACCTACGAGCAGTACTTC. This chain connects TRBV7-6 to TRBJ2-7; D perhaps matches TRBD1 (5 bases). This CDR3 region has 14 residues. Germline V CDR1 and CDR2: SGHVS, FNYEAQ. Trimming cost V 5 bases and J 2 bases, with 13 bases left between them. The whole variable domain, remainder taken from reference TRBV7-6 and TRBJ2-7, is GAGVSQSPRYKVTKRGQDVALRCDPISGHVSLYWYRQALGQGPEFLTYFNYEAQQDKSGLPNDRFSAERPEGSISTLTIQRTEQRDSAMYRCASSHLGQTYEQYFGPGTRLTVT.

This chain uses TRBV28 with TRBJ2-1, with 9 bases fitting TRBD2. In germline, CDR1 is MDHEN, CDR2 SYDVKM. The ends lost 10 bases at V and 3 bases at J; junction bases unmatched: 7. This CDR3 has 14 residues. The CDR3 sequence is CANPSSGVYNEQFF. CDR3 coding DNA: TGTGCCAATCCATCTAGCGGGGTCTACAATGAGCAGTTCTTC.